These 25 T cell receptor beta chains share one sample of origin, sequenced in a study of cytomegalovirus exposure and HLA in healthy donors. With 60 Vbeta and 13 Jbeta primers, the PCR was carried out. Assay: immunoSEQ multiplex PCR; the TCRdb copy retains only in-frame clones and omits some. There are roughly 100,000 clones in the sample; around four fifths occur only once, and 8.6% lies in the top ten. Sequencing used PBMCs. Source of these receptors: a woman aged 40 to 50 in good health and CMV-seropositive.

A note on this clone: Its ends do not fully match the called genes, so a read error is possible. The V gene is TRBV28, the J gene TRBJ2-7, with 14 bases aligning to TRBD2. Germline CDR1 is MDHEN and CDR2 is SYDVKM. The CDR3 consists of 17 residues. CDR3 sequence reads: CAGRTGLAGEGKPEQYF. The CDR3 DNA reads TGTGCCGGCAGGACGGGACTAGCGGGAGAAGGCAAGCCCGAGCAGTACTTC.

Of note for this clone: Lacking the conserved final phenylalanine or tryptophan, this CDR3 likely reflects a read error. V gene TRBV7-2 combines with J gene TRBJ1-2, with 8 positions matching TRBD1. Germline V gives CDR1 SGHTA, CDR2 FQGNSA. After removal of 6 bases from V and 8 bases from J, the junction contained 11 bases not matched to a gene. This CDR3 contains 14 residues. The CDR3, as DNA: TGTGCCAGCAGACCCGGACAGGGAGTTTTGGGCTACACCTCC. As protein: CASRPGQGVLGYTS.

The chain joins TRBV4-2 to TRBJ2-7; 8 bases line up with TRBD1. The germline gives CDR1 LGHNA, CDR2 YNFKEQ. CDR3 length equals 15 residues. After removal of 0 bases from V and 3 bases from J, the junction contained 4 bases not matched to a gene. This CDR3 is CASSQDVTGGYEQYF. The DNA of the CDR3 is TGTGCCAGCAGCCAAGATGTTACAGGGGGCTACGAGCAGTACTTC.

The rearrangement links TRBV14 to TRBJ1-2; no clear D. The V end was cut by 4 bases, the J end by 4 bases, with 7 bases between. The CDR3 totals 12 residues. The germline V gene has CDR1 SGHDN and CDR2 FVKESK. In DNA, the CDR3 is TGTGCCAGCAGCCCCAACAGCTATGGCTACACCTTC. Translation gives CASSPNSYGYTF.

V and J are TRBV28 and TRBJ2-5; D might be TRBD1 (6 bases). The CDR3 sequence is 15 residues long. V shed 6 bases and J shed 5 bases, with 19 bases lying between them. Looked up from germline, CDR1 is MDHEN and CDR2 is SYDVKM. The CDR3 reads CASRKGVFSKETQYF. DNA for the CDR3: TGTGCCAGCAGAAAGGGGGTCTTTAGCAAGGAGACCCAGTACTTC.

CDR3 region: CASSLGPQGQGQPQHF. In nucleotides, the CDR3 is TGCGCCAGCAGCTTGGGCCCACAGGGACAGGGTCAGCCCCAGCATTTT. This rearrangement joins TRBV5-1 to TRBJ1-5, with 9 bases aligning to TRBD1. Losses at the gene ends were 0 bases for V and 6 bases for J; bases not matched to a gene: 7. The CDR3 has 16 residues. The V gene's germline CDR1 is SGHRS and CDR2 YFSETQ.

The rearrangement joins TRBV5-8 to TRBJ2-2; 8 nucleotides agree with TRBD1. The CDR3 runs to 14 residues. CDR1 and CDR2 (germline): SGHTS, YDEGEE. Germline trimming cut 8 bases from V and 7 bases from J; bases unmatched to any gene: 10. This chain's CDR3 is CASDPGQVFGELFF. DNA for the CDR3: TGTGCCAGTGATCCGGGACAGGTCTTCGGGGAGCTGTTTTTT.

The CDR3 sequence is CASSLGNDRVGEQYF. CDR3 DNA: TGCGCCAGCAGCTTGGGAAATGATCGCGTCGGGGAGCAGTACTTC. The rearrangement joins TRBV5-1 to TRBJ2-7, with D uncertain. V was shortened by 0 bases and J by 7 bases, with 17 bases between the two germline ends. The CDR3 has 15 residues. Per the germline V gene, CDR1 is SGHRS and CDR2 is YFSETQ.

The V and J genes are TRBV4-3 and TRBJ2-7; D possibly corresponds to TRBD2 (6 bases). Trimming shortened V by 6 bases and J by 4 bases, and 19 bases separated the two germline ends. Germline V lookup: CDR1 LGHNA, CDR2 YSLEER. The CDR3 totals 15 residues. CDR3: CASSRALASRYEQYF. CDR3 nucleotides: TGCGCCAGCAGTCGGGCACTAGCTAGTAGATACGAGCAGTACTTC.

The chain employs TRBV5-6 and TRBJ2-5; the D is unclear. Germline V gene lookup returns CDR1 SGHDT and CDR2 YYEEEE. The CDR3 has 15 residues. V lost 3 bases to trimming and J lost 1 base, with 13 bases between them. CDR3 amino acids: CASSSPGFAQETQYF. In DNA, the CDR3 is TGTGCCAGCAGCTCACCAGGCTTTGCCCAAGAGACCCAGTACTTC.

This rearrangement joins TRBV2 to TRBJ1-6, with 10 bases fitting TRBD1. There are 13 residues in the CDR3. J gave up 10 bases and V 9 bases, and 6 bases lay outside the gene matches. Per the germline V gene, CDR1 is SNHLY and CDR2 is FYNNEI. The DNA of the CDR3 is TGTGCCAGTTCCGGGACAGGGGTCTCACCCCTCCACTTT. This encodes CASSGTGVSPLHF. The variable domain in full, with the rest retrieved from reference TRBV2 and TRBJ1-6, is EPEVTQTPSHQVTQMGQEVILRCVPISNHLYFYWYRQILGQKVEFLVSFYNNEISEKSEIFDDQFSVERPDGSNFTLKIRSTKLEDSAMYFCASSGTGVSPLHFGNGTRLTVT.

The chain uses TRBV2 and TRBJ2-3; 9 nucleotides agree with TRBD1. The CDR3 runs to 14 residues. The J segment lost 5 bases and the V segment lost 10 bases, leaving 10 bases of the junction unmatched. Germline V gene data show CDR1 as SNHLY and CDR2 as FYNNEI. As DNA, the CDR3 is TGTGCCATCTCGAAGAGGACAGGGGTAGATACGCAGTATTTT. Translating it yields CAISKRTGVDTQYF.

V gene TRBV7-9 combines with J gene TRBJ1-1, with 9 positions matching TRBD1. In germline, CDR1 is SEHNR, CDR2 FQNEAQ (reference sequence). With V trimmed by 4 bases and J by 1 base, 7 bases remained unmatched. The CDR3 runs to 16 residues. The CDR3 DNA reads TGTGCCAGCAGCTCCTGGACAGGGGCTGGGAACACTGAAGCTTTCTTT. It yields the protein CASSSWTGAGNTEAFF.

The chain carries TRBV7-9 and TRBJ2-3, with a tentative D call TRBD1 (6 bases). Germline V gene data show CDR1 as SEHNR and CDR2 as FQNEAQ (reference sequence). V was cut by 5 bases and J by 0 bases, with 9 bases left in between. This CDR3 has 14 residues. CDR3 DNA sequence: TGTGCCAGCAGCAGACAGGTTAGCACAGATACGCAGTATTTT. Protein product: CASSRQVSTDTQYF.

The V and J genes are TRBV28 and TRBJ2-7; D unresolved. V lost 6 bases, J lost 4 bases, and 13 bases lay in between. This CDR3 region has 13 residues. Germline V gene data show CDR1 as MDHEN and CDR2 as SYDVKM. The chain's CDR3 is CASRPGYEYEQYF. CDR3 sequence (DNA): TGTGCCAGCAGACCGGGTTATGAATACGAGCAGTACTTC.

Only one count was recorded for this clone. The V gene is TRBV9, the J gene TRBJ2-7; D remains ambiguous. V was shortened by 4 bases and J by 4 bases, with 9 bases between the two germline ends. CDR3 length: 12 residues. The V gene's germline CDR1 is SGDLS and CDR2 YYNGEE. The CDR3 region has the DNA TGTGCCAGCAGCTCAACCACTTACGAGCAGTACTTC. Its translation is CASSSTTYEQYF.

The sample holds one count of this clone. The V gene is TRBV7-2, the J gene TRBJ1-4, with D possibly TRBD1 on 5 matching bases. This CDR3 region has 17 residues. CDR1 SGHTA and CDR2 FQGNSA come from the germline V gene. Trimming cost V 0 bases and J 2 bases, with 13 bases left between them. The CDR3 nucleotides are TGTGCCAGCAGCTTAGCCGGGTATGGGGGGACTAATGAAAAACTGTTTTTT. Encoded protein: CASSLAGYGGTNEKLFF. The variable domain in full, completed from reference TRBV7-2 and TRBJ1-4, reads GAGVSQSPSNKVTEKGKDVELRCDPISGHTALYWYRQSLGQGLEFLIYFQGNSAPDKSGLPSDRFSAERTGGSVSTLTIQRTQQEDSAVYLCASSLAGYGGTNEKLFFGSGTQLSVL.

The CDR3 nucleotides read TGTGCCAGCACCTTCTCCCCCAGGGACACTGAAGCTTTCTTT. It codes for CASTFSPRDTEAFF. The J gene is TRBJ1-1, the V gene TRBV11-2, with D tentatively TRBD1 (5 bases). CDR1 and CDR2 from the germline V gene are SGHAT and FQNNGV. V lost 7 bases and J 3 bases, leaving 15 bases between the germline ends. This CDR3 comprises 14 residues.

This chain uses TRBV7-2 with TRBJ2-3, with TRBD2 identical over 9 bases. The trim removed 5 bases at V and 2 bases at J, leaving 5 bases unmatched. Germline assignment: CDR1 SGHTA and CDR2 FQGNSA. The CDR3 is made up of 15 amino acids. The CDR3 sequence: CASSTLAGVTDTQYF. CDR3 bases: TGTGCCAGCAGCACCTTAGCGGGGGTCACAGATACGCAGTATTTT.

The chain uses TRBV5-1 and TRBJ2-1; D may be TRBD2 (7 bases). With 2 bases removed from V and 8 bases from J, the gap between germline ends came to 11 bases. Germline V gene data show CDR1 as SGHRS and CDR2 as YFSETQ. There are 13 residues in the CDR3. CDR3 protein: CASSLGGADEQFF. The CDR3 nucleotides are TGCGCCAGCAGCTTAGGGGGGGCCGATGAGCAGTTCTTC.

J is TRBJ2-5 and V is TRBV28, with TRBD1 matching over 10 bases. V lost 1 base to trimming and J lost 5 bases; unmatched junction nucleotides: 7. The germline V gene has CDR1 MDHEN and CDR2 SYDVKM. The length of the CDR3 is 16 residues. CDR3 sequence reads: CASSLSRTGGEETQYF. CDR3 bases: TGTGCCAGCAGTTTATCCCGGACAGGGGGGGAGGAGACCCAGTACTTC.

J is TRBJ1-2 and V is TRBV27; D perhaps matches TRBD1 (6 bases). Germline-derived CDR1 and CDR2 are MNHEY and SMNVEV (reference sequence). This CDR3 spans 18 amino acids. V was clipped by 6 bases and J by 4 bases, with 27 bases between them. The CDR3 DNA is TGTGCCAGCAGCCCCATGGCGGACAGAACTTTCCATAGCTATGGCTACACCTTC. Protein sequence: CASSPMADRTFHSYGYTF.

This clone was seen a single time. V and J are TRBV5-1 and TRBJ2-2; weak D call: TRBD2 (5 bases). Per germline, CDR1 SGHRS and CDR2 YFSETQ. The V end lost 6 bases, the J end lost 3 bases, and 9 bases lay between the germline ends. CDR3 length equals 13 residues. CDR3 DNA: TGCGCCAGCAAGGAGGCTGACACCGGGGAGCTGTTTTTT. Amino acid sequence: CASKEADTGELFF.

The chain is built from TRBV10-3 and TRBJ1-2; D is ambiguous. The V and J ends lost 2 bases and 3 bases respectively, with 16 bases between them. Per the germline V gene, CDR1 is ENHRY and CDR2 is SYGVKD. This CDR3 comprises 16 residues. The CDR3 region has the DNA TGTGCCATCAGTGAGCCGCCCCTGATTCGCGACTATGGCTACACCTTC. Translating it yields CAISEPPLIRDYGYTF.

The rearrangement uses TRBV11-2 and TRBJ2-7, with a possible D match to TRBD1 (6 bases). Deletions cut 3 bases from V and 0 bases from J, with 9 bases between. The CDR3 totals 14 residues. CDR1 is SGHAT and CDR2 is FQNNGV in the germline V gene. The chain's CDR3 is CASSFTGSSYEQYF. The CDR3 DNA reads TGTGCCAGCAGCTTTACAGGGAGCTCCTACGAGCAGTACTTC. Full variable domain (rest looked up from reference TRBV11-2 and TRBJ2-7): EAGVAQSPRYKIIEKRQSVAFWCNPISGHATLYWYQQILGQGPKLLIQFQNNGVVDDSQLPKDRFSAERLKGVDSTLKIQPAKLEDSAVYLCASSFTGSSYEQYFGPGTRLTVT.